One sample yielded the 5 T cell receptor beta chains listed below, sequenced in a study of shared clonotypes between healthy human individuals. Method: immunoSEQ multiplex PCR; TCRdb's copy keeps in-frame clones and lacks some. The sample includes just over 2,000,000 clones, 85% to 95% of them seen just once. Naive CD8 cells lacked CD45RO and underwent positive selection for CCR7, leaving out terminally differentiated effector memory CD45RA+ cells. Sequencing was carried out using naive CD8+ T cells sorted from blood. The source of these receptors is a man younger than 35 in good health.

This clone was observed once. For the CDR3, the DNA is TGCGCCAGCAGCCGGGCTTGGAATACAGATACGCAGTATTTT. Its protein product is CASSRAWNTDTQYF. J is TRBJ2-3 and V is TRBV4-3; D is unresolved. The germline V gene has CDR1 LGHNA and CDR2 YSLEER. CDR3 length equals 14 residues. V lost 4 bases and J lost 3, with 11 bases in between.

The gene calls are TRBV28 and TRBJ2-1; 9 bases are shared with TRBD1. Per the germline V gene, CDR1 is MDHEN and CDR2 is SYDVKM. Trimming cost V 4 bases and J 5 bases; bases outside gene matches: 6. The CDR3 consists of 15 residues. CDR3 residues: CASSSPGQGHNEQFF. The DNA for the CDR3 is TGTGCCAGCAGTTCACCGGGACAGGGACACAATGAGCAGTTCTTC.

V is TRBV27 and J is TRBJ2-1, with 12 bases matching TRBD2. The CDR3 has 16 residues. Unmatched junction bases numbered 9, after V lost 6 bases and J lost 6 bases. Germline CDR1 is MNHEY and CDR2 is SMNVEV (reference sequence). CDR3 sequence: CASSLPGTSGPNEQFF. The DNA of the CDR3 is TGTGCCAGCAGCCTCCCCGGGACTAGCGGGCCCAATGAGCAGTTCTTC.

A note on this clone: The sample has other DNA sequences that encode this CDR3 too. The rearrangement joins TRBV2 to TRBJ1-1, with D perhaps matching TRBD1 (5 bases). Germline V CDR1 and CDR2: SNHLY, FYNNEI. V dropped 3 bases and J dropped 1 base, with 9 bases sitting between them. This CDR3 comprises 14 residues. This CDR3 is CASSELRGNTEAFF. CDR3 bases: TGTGCCAGCAGTGAGCTTAGGGGGAACACTGAAGCTTTCTTT.

The chain employs TRBV27 and TRBJ2-1; 15 bases are shared with TRBD2. Germline lookup yields CDR1 MNHEY and CDR2 SMNVEV (reference sequence). This CDR3 has 18 residues. J gave up 0 bases and V 1 base, and 1 base lay outside the gene matches. The CDR3 loop is CASSLLGLAGGSYNEQFF. The CDR3, as DNA: TGTGCCAGCAGTTTATTGGGACTAGCGGGAGGCTCCTACAATGAGCAGTTCTTC.